The 19 T cell receptor beta chains reported below all come from one sample, sequenced in a study of cytomegalovirus exposure and HLA in healthy donors. PCR employed 60 Vbeta and 13 Jbeta primers. The assay was immunoSEQ multiplex PCR, and TCRdb's table has in-frame clones only and misses some. This sample has approximately 93,000 clones, with over 75% found just once. The specimen was PBMCs. All receptors derive from a man in his fifties in good health and CMV-seronegative.

The rearrangement uses TRBV6-1 and TRBJ1-2; the match to TRBD1 covers 10 bases. The length of the CDR3 is 14 residues. Trimming at V came to 6 bases and at J to 4 bases, leaving 5 bases not matched to a gene. Germline V gene lookup returns CDR1 MNHNS and CDR2 SASEGT. The CDR3 nucleotides read TGTGCCAGCAGGACAGGGGGCTTCGGCTATGGCTACACCTTC. Translation gives CASRTGGFGYGYTF.

The chain recombines TRBV7-9 with TRBJ1-1; tentative D call: TRBD1 (5 bases). V lost 4 bases, J lost 6 bases, and 15 bases lay in between. The CDR3 is made up of 14 amino acids. Germline assignment: CDR1 SEHNR and CDR2 FQNEAQ (reference sequence). The CDR3 sequence is CASSSLGGEAEAFF. DNA for the CDR3: TGTGCCAGCAGCTCCCTCGGAGGGGAGGCTGAAGCTTTCTTT.

To note about this clone: The junction differs from germline at one of its ends, possibly a read error. The chain links TRBV7-7 to TRBJ2-2; D unclear. Germline V gene sequence: CDR1 SSHAT, CDR2 FNYEAQ (reference sequence). CDR3 length: 13 amino acids. The CDR3 spells CASSLDGGGELFF. DNA of the CDR3: TGTGCTAGCAGCTTAGACGGCGGCGGGGAGCTGTTTTTT.

The V call is TRBV29-1, the J call TRBJ2-7; 9 bases are shared with TRBD2. The junction had 21 bases not matched to a gene; V was cut back by 7 bases and J by 5 bases. CDR3 length: 17 residues. Germline V gives CDR1 SQVTM, CDR2 ANQGSEA. CDR3 nucleotides: TGCAGCGGCCGGGACCAGGACCCCGGCGGGAGGGTCGACGAGCAGTACTTC. Protein product: CSGRDQDPGGRVDEQYF.

The J gene is TRBJ2-1, the V gene TRBV30; 8 bases are a match to TRBD1. Germline V lookup: CDR1 GTSNPN, CDR2 SVGIG (reference sequence). CDR3 length: 15 residues. With 8 bases clipped from V and 1 base from J, the junction kept 10 bases outside the gene matches. CDR3 in DNA: TGTGCCCTCGCCCCCGGGACAGGTTCCTACAATGAGCAGTTCTTC. This encodes CALAPGTGSYNEQFF. The full variable domain, completed using reference TRBV30 and TRBJ2-1, is SQTIHQWPATLVQPVGSPLSLECTVEGTSNPNLYWYRQAAGRGLQLLFYSVGIGQISSEVPQNLSASRPQDRQFILSSKKLLLSDSGFYLCALAPGTGSYNEQFFGPGTRLTVL.

This chain connects TRBV5-1 to TRBJ1-3, with D possibly TRBD1 on 5 matching bases. CDR3 length: 13 amino acids. Per the germline V gene, CDR1 is SGHRS and CDR2 is YFSETQ. V was trimmed by 0 bases and J by 8 bases, leaving 9 bases between them. The chain's CDR3 is CASSLGPGDTIYF. The CDR3, as DNA: TGCGCCAGCAGCTTGGGTCCGGGGGACACCATATATTTT.

This clone occurred once. The chain carries TRBV19 and TRBJ1-2, with D perhaps matching TRBD1 (5 bases). V was pared by 3 bases and J by 4 bases, with 9 bases between. The CDR3 has 13 amino acids. Germline V CDR1 and CDR2: LNHDA, SQIVND (reference sequence). This chain's CDR3 is CASSMGQFYGYTF. The CDR3 coding sequence is TGTGCCAGTAGTATGGGGCAGTTCTATGGCTACACCTTC.

This sequence joins TRBV11-2 and TRBJ2-6; unclear D gene. The CDR3 consists of 15 residues. Trimming left V 6 bases short and J 0 bases short, with 9 bases between. The germline V gene encodes CDR1 SGHAT and CDR2 FQNNGV. The CDR3 region has the DNA TGTGCCAGCAGTTGGGCCTTCTCTGGGGCCAACGTCCTGACTTTC. Its protein product is CASSWAFSGANVLTF.

The chain employs TRBV6-6 and TRBJ1-1; weak D call: TRBD1 (6 bases). The CDR3 has 16 residues. V lost 7 bases and J 0 bases, leaving 18 bases between the germline ends. Germline CDR1 MNHNY, CDR2 SVGAGI (reference sequence). The CDR3 is CASNLFPPGVNTEAFF. Written as DNA, the CDR3 is TGTGCCAGCAACCTCTTCCCGCCAGGGGTGAACACTGAAGCTTTCTTT.

V is TRBV19 and J is TRBJ2-7, with 9 bases fitting TRBD1. The CDR3 covers 14 residues. Germline lookup yields CDR1 LNHDA and CDR2 SQIVND (reference sequence). V lost 9 bases and J lost 2; bases outside the gene matches: 8. CDR3 sequence reads: CASSRTGVAYEQYF. In nucleotides, the CDR3 is TGTGCCAGCTCCCGGACAGGGGTCGCCTACGAGCAGTACTTC.

The CDR3 nucleotides read TGTGCCAGCAGCGCGTTGCCGGGAGGGCAGAAAGATACGCAGTATTTT. Its translation: CASSALPGGQKDTQYF. The J gene is TRBJ2-3, the V gene TRBV9, with TRBD2 identical over 8 bases. The V segment lost 3 bases and the J segment 5 bases; nucleotides outside the gene matches: 11. The CDR3 has 16 residues. Germline V gene lookup returns CDR1 SGDLS and CDR2 YYNGEE. The variable domain in full, with the rest retrieved from reference TRBV9 and TRBJ2-3, is DSGVTQTPKHLITATGQRVTLRCSPRSGDLSVYWYQQSLDQGLQFLIQYYNGEERAKGNILERFSAQQFPDLHSELNLSSLELGDSALYFCASSALPGGQKDTQYFGPGTRLTVL.

V and J are TRBV10-3 and TRBJ1-2, with 9 positions matching TRBD1. Germline assignment: CDR1 ENHRY and CDR2 SYGVKD. The CDR3 consists of 16 residues. Trimming cost V 6 bases and J 5 bases; bases outside gene matches: 13. The CDR3 protein is CAISPGTGTYPYGYTF. The CDR3 DNA sequence: TGTGCCATCAGCCCCGGGACAGGGACCTATCCGTATGGCTACACCTTC.

This sequence joins TRBV9 and TRBJ2-3; no definite D call. Trimming stripped 4 bases from V and 6 bases from J, with 12 bases between. Per the germline V gene, CDR1 is SGDLS and CDR2 is YYNGEE. CDR3 length equals 13 residues. The CDR3 DNA reads TGTGCCAGCAGCCCACAGAATCCCGATACGCAGTATTTT. Its translation: CASSPQNPDTQYF.

This clone came up once. The genes are TRBV9 and TRBJ2-1; TRBD2 aligns across 7 bases. The germline V gene has CDR1 SGDLS and CDR2 YYNGEE. The CDR3 is 16 amino acids. V was clipped by 3 bases and J by 0 bases; unmatched bases: 6. The CDR3 nucleotides are TGTGCCAGCAGCGCCGGGCGGGGGAGCTCCTACAATGAGCAGTTCTTC. Translation gives CASSAGRGSSYNEQFF.

The chain employs TRBV6-5 and TRBJ1-2, with 7 bases identical to TRBD1. The CDR3 loop spans 13 amino acids. V trimming: 5 bases; J trimming: 2 bases; junction bases outside the gene matches: 2. CDR1 MNHEY and CDR2 SVGAGI come from the germline V gene. CDR3 sequence: CASSQTGNYGYTF. The CDR3 nucleotides are TGTGCCAGCAGTCAGACAGGGAACTATGGCTACACCTTC.

This clone has a handful of counts. The chain combines TRBV6-5 with TRBJ2-1, with D possibly being TRBD1 (6 bases). The germline V gene has CDR1 MNHEY and CDR2 SVGAGI. V lost 5 bases and J 4 bases, leaving 15 bases between the germline ends. This CDR3 comprises 15 residues. The chain's CDR3 is CASSRTGLQYNEQFF. The CDR3 DNA reads TGTGCCAGCAGTCGAACAGGGTTACAGTACAATGAGCAGTTCTTC.

The J gene is TRBJ2-2, the V gene TRBV30; TRBD2 matches at 9 bases. The CDR3 consists of 16 residues. Trimming removed 0 bases from V and 6 bases from J; junction bases left unmatched: 8. The germline CDR1 and CDR2 sequences are GTSNPN and SVGIG (reference sequence). CDR3 loop: CAWSVGGGRAAGELFF. For the CDR3, the DNA is TGTGCCTGGAGTGTTGGAGGCGGGAGGGCCGCCGGGGAGCTGTTTTTT. Variable domain in full (rest from reference TRBV30 and TRBJ2-2): SQTIHQWPATLVQPVGSPLSLECTVEGTSNPNLYWYRQAAGRGLQLLFYSVGIGQISSEVPQNLSASRPQDRQFILSSKKLLLSDSGFYLCAWSVGGGRAAGELFFGEGSRLTVL.

This clone has more than one count but fewer than ten. The chain couples TRBV4-3 to TRBJ1-4; D is undetermined. The CDR3 totals 14 residues. Germline CDR1 LGHNA, CDR2 YSLEER. Trimming shortened V by 2 bases and J by 8 bases, and 12 bases separated the two germline ends. The chain's CDR3 is CASSQMGRGEKLFF. CDR3 DNA sequence: TGCGCCAGCAGCCAAATGGGCCGAGGGGAAAAACTGTTTTTT.

J is TRBJ2-3 and V is TRBV29-1, with 7 nucleotides matching TRBD2. This CDR3 region has 15 residues. The V segment lost 3 bases and the J segment 0 bases; nucleotides outside the gene matches: 6. CDR1 is SQVTM and CDR2 is ANQGSEA in the germline V gene. CDR3 protein: CSVDPPSGSTDTQYF. Written as DNA, the CDR3 is TGCAGCGTTGATCCCCCTAGCGGTAGCACAGATACGCAGTATTTT.